A selection of T cell receptor beta chains follows, all from one sample in a study of graft-versus-host responses after intestinal transplantation. Method: immunoSEQ multiplex PCR; TCRdb's copy keeps in-frame clones and lacks some. The data contain approximately 100,000 clones, roughly 84% of them singletons. For these receptors, no antigen is known. Sequences were derived from unstimulated CD4+ T cells sorted from spleen or lymph node cells, sampled before intestinal transplant. The receptors originated from a human donor who received an intestinal transplant. Both conserved end residues are trimmed from each CDR3. Size tells how often a clone was seen (once, few, many) or the class of an expanded clone, and some rows leave it out.

v_call clone_size cdr3_aa
TRBV6-1 NA ASSSDRVTFETQY
TRBV6-1 once ASSEVVGSNQPQH
TRBV5-4 NA ASSRRVGAQDTQY
TRBV12-1 NA ASSLGTEAF
TRBV5-1 NA ASSLSGSGNTIY
TRBV28 once ASRGGGEKLF
TRBV10-3 NA AISEGGLNEKLF
TRBV7-3 NA ASGLAGNNEQF
TRBV6-5 NA ASSYRRGLGTEAF
TRBV12-5 NA ASGLARPDTQY
TRBV9 NA ASSVVIREEGNTIY
TRBV5-1 NA ASSLDGESYGYT
TRBV28 once ASSLPDRGRVTQY
TRBV7-2 NA ASSAGLAGGYEQY
TRBV5-4 NA ASSLDLAGGPDTQY
TRBV5-5 NA ASSKPTGGSYNEQF
TRBV19 NA ASSRTFWGNEKLF
TRBV19 NA ASSLPGTVNTEAF
TRBV7-3 NA ASSPRPMLAGTTDTQY
TRBV7-2 NA ASSLEIRVARYEQY
TRBV11-1 NA ASSMGQVVEEGG
TRBV4-1 NA ASSQDGYGVAGNTIY
TRBV7-3 few ASSLNIRGSSYNEQF
TRBV5-6 NA ASSLGRLYEQY
TRBV6-1 few ASSEVSYEQY
TRBV5-6 NA ASSDTSGANVLT
TRBV6-1 NA ASRGGLAGFYEQY
TRBV27 NA ASSFGTGEILGGKLF
TRBV6-6 NA ASSEGHYNEQF
TRBV7-9 once ASSLSWQSHEQY
TRBV6-6 NA ASSYRPRHTGELF
TRBV6-4 NA ASSRQGGYEQF
TRBV2 NA ASSVYRADYGYT
TRBV5-1 NA ASSLQASYNEQY
TRBV7-2 NA ASSFGRAYEQY
TRBV13 few ASSLGQDNQPQH
TRBV2 NA ASSVTPTGPGNTIY
TRBV7-9 NA ASSLEWTDTQY
TRBV7-7 NA ASSFQMNTEAF
TRBV7-2 NA ASSWRESSYNEQF
TRBV2 NA ASGGAGETQY
TRBV5-1 NA ASSLIAGGQF
TRBV7-9 NA ASSPGQGSSYEQY
TRBV7-3 medium-sized ASSLTGQGGGYT
TRBV2 NA ASSERGWKTQY
TRBV14 NA ASSQDYGTSFAY
TRBV6-5 NA ASRAGTIYEQY
TRBV7-3 once ASSPGVAASTDTQY
TRBV6-5 few ASRGFTGNTIY
TRBV19 NA ASSKIGGALNTEAF
TRBV5-6 NA ASSRPDTDTQY
TRBV7-9 NA ASSSTGDTQY
TRBV11-1 NA ASSLGPDRLFYGYT
TRBV6-1 few ASGKGQANEKLF
TRBV5-1 NA ASSSQETQY